The entry below describes one T cell receptor (beta chain). Which antigen it targets is not known. No qualities accompany the bases; no much larger clone lies one base away. This entry belongs to a study of blood T cells in healthy people across ages (dated by TCRdb to about 2015). Describing the broader study: In model experiments, template switching captured roughly one uniquely barcoded TCR beta cDNA molecule for every two T cells. To avoid experimental bias, donors of different ages were distributed randomly across sequencing lanes. The study measured age-related changes in TCR beta repertoire diversity using deep sequencing normalized with unique cDNA molecular identifiers. The donors were divided into four age groups: young (average about 16 years), middle-aged (about 41), aged (roughly 66) and long-lived (82). Two additional independent replicas of 1 million unique cDNA reads from the same blood draw were analyzed for two donors (one aged 18 to 29 and one aged 80 or older).

Measured from the cysteine to the phenylalanine, the CDR3 is 11 residues long. The CDR3 DNA has 33 bases and is translated from base 1. V loses 10 bases at its end and J loses 6 bases; junction bases beyond the gene matches: 3. The germline V gene encodes CDR1 KGHSH and CDR2 LQKENI. The study at large found these results: The CMV infection status of donors was not known, potentially confounding age-related changes in expanded clonotypes. Observed TCR beta diversity correlated strongly with the percentage of naive T cells measured by flow cytometry. Total diversity estimates from one million sequenced T cells were considered lower bounds and underestimates. Because profiling used bulk unsorted PBMCs, naive and antigen-experienced compartments could not be compared conclusively. Compared with the aged group, the long-lived group had more naive CD4+ T cells, fewer expanded clones and increased TCR diversity, suggesting age selection. As age increased, observed TCR beta diversity per million T cells dropped in a roughly linear way, and a significant reduction was already evident by age about 40.

The library was built by means of 5' RACE. TCRdb records Illumina HiSeq 2500 as the sequencer. A second PCR of about 6 to 12 cycles was performed with a sample-barcoded 5' primer and a J-beta primer mix. A unique molecular identifier was introduced onto each TCR beta cDNA molecule by a template-switch 5' adaptor carrying 12 random nucleotides. Each sample yielded at least 2.5 million CDR3-containing paired-end reads. All of the RNA was converted into first-strand cDNA using the Mint cDNA synthesis kit, with a TRBC-specific oligonucleotide serving as the primer. After uracil-DNA glycosylase treatment, a first 18-cycle PCR used universal primers M1SS and BC2_uni_R on all cDNA. On the study's bioinformatics: Each sample was normalized by randomly selecting 1 million high-quality reads, each carrying a distinct molecular identifier. Reads sharing molecular identifiers were discarded rather than binned into consensus sequences. MiTCR, with a Q25 quality threshold and the strictest error-elimination algorithm, was used for CDR3 identification, clonotype clustering and error correction. Lower-bound total TCR beta diversity was estimated with a nonparametric unseen species model using Euler transformation. Through fastp at Q25 and MiXCR, TCRdb rebuilt clones from the public reads, retaining in-frame beta chains. Every distinct CDR3 protein forms one entry, paired with its most common genes and DNA. The V and J calls, along with clone size, are taken from TCRdb and not from the paper's own processing. The sample table records about 1.1 million distinct CDR3 sequences; about two fifths of these occur just once. The ten largest clones add up to around 13% of the sample.

Systemically healthy Caucasian individuals from Russia, some 38 in total and aged about 6 to 95 years, were included as donors. Each donor gave ten milliliters of peripheral blood, collected into EDTA-treated Vacutainer tubes. Ficoll-Paque density-gradient centrifugation was used to isolate PBMCs, with at least 6.5 million obtained per sample. Trizol reagent was used to extract total RNA from the PBMCs, yielding at least 6 micrograms per sample. The percentages of naive CD45RAhigh/CD27high T cells were determined by flow cytometry on a PBMC aliquot from every donor. The rearrangement combines TRBV18 with TRBJ2-3, with TRBD1 identical over 8 junction bases. The receptor's source is a man aged 18 to 30 in good health. The specimen was blood. The nucleotide sequence reads as follows: TGTGCCATCGGACAGGGTGATACGCAGTATTTT. Translated, it gives CAIGQGDTQYF.